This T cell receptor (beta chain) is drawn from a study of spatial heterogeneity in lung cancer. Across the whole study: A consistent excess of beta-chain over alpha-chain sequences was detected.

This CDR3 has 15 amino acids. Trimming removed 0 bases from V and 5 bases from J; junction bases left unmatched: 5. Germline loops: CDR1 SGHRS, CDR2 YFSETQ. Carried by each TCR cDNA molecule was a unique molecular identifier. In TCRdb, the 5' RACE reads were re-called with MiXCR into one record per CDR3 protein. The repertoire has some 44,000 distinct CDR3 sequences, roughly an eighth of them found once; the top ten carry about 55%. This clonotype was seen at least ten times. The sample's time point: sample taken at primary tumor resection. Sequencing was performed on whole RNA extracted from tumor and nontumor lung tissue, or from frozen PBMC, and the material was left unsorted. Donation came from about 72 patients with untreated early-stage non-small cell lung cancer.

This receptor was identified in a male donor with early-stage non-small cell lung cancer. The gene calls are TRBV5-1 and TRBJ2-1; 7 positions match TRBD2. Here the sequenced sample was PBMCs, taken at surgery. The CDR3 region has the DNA TGCGCCAGCAGCTTGGGGACTAGAAGCGACAATGAGCAGTTCTTC. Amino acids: CASSLGTRSDNEQFF. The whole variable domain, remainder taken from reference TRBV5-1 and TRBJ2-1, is KAGVTQTPRYLIKTRGQQVTLSCSPISGHRSVSWYQQTPGQGLQFLFEYFSETQRNKGNFPGRFSGRQFSNSRSEMNVSTLELGDSALYLCASSLGTRSDNEQFFGPGTRLTVL.